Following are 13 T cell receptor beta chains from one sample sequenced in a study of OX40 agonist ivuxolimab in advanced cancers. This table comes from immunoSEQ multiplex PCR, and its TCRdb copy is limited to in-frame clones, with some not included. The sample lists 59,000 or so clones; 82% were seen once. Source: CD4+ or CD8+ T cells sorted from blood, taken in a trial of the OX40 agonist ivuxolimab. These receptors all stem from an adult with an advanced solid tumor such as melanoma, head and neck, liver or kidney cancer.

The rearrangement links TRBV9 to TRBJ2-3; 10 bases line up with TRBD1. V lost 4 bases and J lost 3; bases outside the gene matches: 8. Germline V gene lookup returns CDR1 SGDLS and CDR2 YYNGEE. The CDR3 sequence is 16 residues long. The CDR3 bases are TGTGCCAGCAGCCCAGGGACAGGGGCCAAAACAGATACGCAGTATTTT. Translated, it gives CASSPGTGAKTDTQYF.

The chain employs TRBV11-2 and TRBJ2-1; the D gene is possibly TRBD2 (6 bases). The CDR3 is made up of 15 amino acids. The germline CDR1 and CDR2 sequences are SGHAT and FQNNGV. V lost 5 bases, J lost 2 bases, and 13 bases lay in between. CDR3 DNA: TGTGCCAGCAGCCCTCAGCCGGGAGCCTACAATGAGCAGTTCTTC. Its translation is CASSPQPGAYNEQFF. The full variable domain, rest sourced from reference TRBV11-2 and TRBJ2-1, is EAGVAQSPRYKIIEKRQSVAFWCNPISGHATLYWYQQILGQGPKLLIQFQNNGVVDDSQLPKDRFSAERLKGVDSTLKIQPAKLEDSAVYLCASSPQPGAYNEQFFGPGTRLTVL.

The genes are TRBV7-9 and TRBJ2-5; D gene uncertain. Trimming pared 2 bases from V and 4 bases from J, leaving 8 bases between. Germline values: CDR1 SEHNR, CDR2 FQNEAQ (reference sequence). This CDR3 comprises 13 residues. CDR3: CASSLLLGETQYF. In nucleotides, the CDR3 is TGTGCCAGCAGCTTACTTCTAGGAGAGACCCAGTACTTC. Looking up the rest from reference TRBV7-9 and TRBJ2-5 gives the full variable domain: DTGVSQNPRHKITKRGQNVTFRCDPISEHNRLYWYRQTLGQGPEFLTYFQNEAQLEKSRLLSDRFSAERPKGSFSTLEIQRTEQGDSAMYLCASSLLLGETQYFGPGTRLLVL.

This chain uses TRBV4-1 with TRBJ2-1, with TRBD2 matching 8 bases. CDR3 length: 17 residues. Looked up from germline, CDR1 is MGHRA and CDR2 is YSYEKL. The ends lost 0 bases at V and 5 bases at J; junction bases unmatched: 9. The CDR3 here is CASSQDPGLGSHNEQFF. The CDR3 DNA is TGCGCCAGCAGCCAAGATCCGGGACTAGGTAGCCACAATGAGCAGTTCTTC.

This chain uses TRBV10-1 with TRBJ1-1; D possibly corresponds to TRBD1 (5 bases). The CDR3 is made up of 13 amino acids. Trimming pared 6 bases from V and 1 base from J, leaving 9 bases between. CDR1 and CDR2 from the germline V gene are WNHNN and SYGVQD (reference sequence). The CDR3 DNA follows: TGCGCCAGCAGGACAGCAAAGAACACTGAAGCTTTCTTT. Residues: CASRTAKNTEAFF.

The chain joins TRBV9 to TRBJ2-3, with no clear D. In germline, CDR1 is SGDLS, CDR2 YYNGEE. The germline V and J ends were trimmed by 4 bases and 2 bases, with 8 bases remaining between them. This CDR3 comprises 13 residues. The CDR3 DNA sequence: TGTGCCAGCAGCCTCCCACCCACAGATACGCAGTATTTT. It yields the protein CASSLPPTDTQYF.

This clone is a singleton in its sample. Here the CDR3 DNA reads TGCGCCAGCAGCTTGGAGGTTGGGGAAAAACTGTTTTTT. Translating gives CASSLEVGEKLFF. The genes are TRBV5-1 and TRBJ1-4; no reliable D call. The CDR3 is made up of 13 amino acids. The germline CDR1 and CDR2 sequences are SGHRS and YFSETQ. The V end was cut by 0 bases, the J end by 8 bases, with 8 bases between.

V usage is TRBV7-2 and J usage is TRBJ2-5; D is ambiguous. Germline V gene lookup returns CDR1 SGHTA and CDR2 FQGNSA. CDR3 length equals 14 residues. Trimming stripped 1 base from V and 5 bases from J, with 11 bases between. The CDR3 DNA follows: TGTGCCAGCAGCTTAGAGGGCAGAAGCGAGACCCAGTACTTC. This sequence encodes CASSLEGRSETQYF. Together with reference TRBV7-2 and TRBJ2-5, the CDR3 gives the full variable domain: GAGVSQSPSNKVTEKGKDVELRCDPISGHTALYWYRQSLGQGLEFLIYFQGNSAPDKSGLPSDRFSAERTGGSVSTLTIQRTQQEDSAVYLCASSLEGRSETQYFGPGTRLLVL.

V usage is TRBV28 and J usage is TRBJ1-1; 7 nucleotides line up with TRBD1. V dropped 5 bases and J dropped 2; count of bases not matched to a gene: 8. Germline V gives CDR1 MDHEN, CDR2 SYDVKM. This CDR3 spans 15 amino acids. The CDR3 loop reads CASSLPQGLNTEAFF. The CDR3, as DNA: TGTGCCAGCAGTCTACCACAGGGGTTAAACACTGAAGCTTTCTTT.

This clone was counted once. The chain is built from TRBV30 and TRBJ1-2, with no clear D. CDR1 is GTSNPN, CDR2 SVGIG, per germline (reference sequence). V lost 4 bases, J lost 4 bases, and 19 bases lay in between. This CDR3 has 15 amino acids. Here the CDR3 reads CAWTGSAAPGYGYTF. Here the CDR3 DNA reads TGTGCCTGGACCGGTTCTGCCGCTCCGGGCTATGGCTACACCTTC.

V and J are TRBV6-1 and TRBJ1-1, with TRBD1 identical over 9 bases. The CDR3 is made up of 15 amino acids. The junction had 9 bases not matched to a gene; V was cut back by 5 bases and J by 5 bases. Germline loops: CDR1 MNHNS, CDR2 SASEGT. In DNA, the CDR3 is TGTGCCAGCAGTTCCGGGACAGGGTTGAGGACTGAAGCTTTCTTT. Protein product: CASSSGTGLRTEAFF.

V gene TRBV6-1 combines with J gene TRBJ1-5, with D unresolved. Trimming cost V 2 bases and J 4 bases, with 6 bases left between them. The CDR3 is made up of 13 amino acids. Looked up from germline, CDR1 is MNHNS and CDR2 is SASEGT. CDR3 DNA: TGTGCCAGCAGTGAAAAACAAAATCAGCCCCAGCATTTT. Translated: CASSEKQNQPQHF.

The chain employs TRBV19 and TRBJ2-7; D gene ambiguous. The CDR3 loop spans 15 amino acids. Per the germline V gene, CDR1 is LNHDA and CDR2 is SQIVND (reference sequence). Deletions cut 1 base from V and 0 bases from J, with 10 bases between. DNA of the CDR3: TGTGCCAGTAGTATAGCCAGATCCTACTCCTACGAGCAGTACTTC. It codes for CASSIARSYSYEQYF.